This T cell receptor (beta chain) appears in the sequencing data of a study of shared clonotypes between healthy human individuals. Turning to the study itself: Researchers assigned three CD4 naive, three CD4 memory, two CD8 naive and one CD8 memory plate to each donor.

This CDR3 region has 14 residues. Germline CDR1 reads MNHEY; CDR2 reads SVGAGI. V lost 0 bases and J lost 5, with 11 bases in between. Generated by immunoSEQ multiplex PCR, the TCRdb table keeps only in-frame clones and is missing some. This table has roughly 400,000 clones, approximately 96% appearing once. Whole-study results and caveats: Among the subsets, naive ones generally showed larger estimated richness than memory ones. Shared across a few donors were roughly 4.7% of the naive CD4 clonotypes. The genetic and exposure-history diversity represented was limited by few donors.

For this clone: The target antigen is unknown.

The J gene is TRBJ2-7, the V gene TRBV6-5; the D is unclear. The sequence was collected from a man between 25 and 39 years old in good health. Sequencing input: memory CD8+ T cells sorted from blood. Subset given: CD45RO+ cells pooled with CCR7-negative TemRA cells. The DNA for the CDR3 is TGTGCCAGCAGTTACTCGCCAGGATACCACGAGCAGTACTTC. This encodes CASSYSPGYHEQYF.